This TCR beta chain was observed in a study of blood T cell repertoires in COVID-19. At the level of the study: Whether acute or convalescent, the COVID-19 samples came from the United States, Italy and Spain. In each case, the material was cDNA or gDNA derived from T cells, B-cell-depleted T cells, or PBMCs.

The germline gives CDR1 SGHAT, CDR2 FQNNGV. The CDR3 is 11 amino acids. V dropped 2 bases and J dropped 13 bases, with 10 bases sitting between them. Clinical histories supplied by participants themselves formed the basis of cohort assignment. Original handling: Estimation of nucleated cell counts was performed using reference gene primer amplification. Clones were sequenced by immunoSEQ multiplex PCR, and TCRdb holds only the in-frame ones, with some missing. Clone size and the V and J calls come from that table; the DNA yielded D and trimming. The sample lists hundreds of thousands of clones, around 87% seen once, with about 3.3% in the top ten.

This rearrangement joins TRBV11-2 to TRBJ2-3, with unresolved D. This clonotype was sampled from a middle-aged woman with acute COVID-19. The sequencing sample was made of PBMCs or T cells enriched from blood (not recorded which). CDR3 sequence reads: CASSLTRLEYF. The CDR3 DNA reads as TGTGCCAGCAGCTTAACCCGACTGGAGTATTTT.